These 14 T cell receptor beta chains came from one sample sequenced in a study of T cells in Graves' hyperthyroidism and ophthalmopathy. TCR beta CDR3 sequences were amplified from RNA transcripts. Carried out on the TCR CDR3, a first-round RT-PCR used the HTBI primer set. TCRdb analysed the multiplex PCR reads with MiXCR anew, one entry per CDR3 protein. The sample lists 700,000 or so distinct CDR3 sequences, about 14% seen once, with around 13% in the top ten. Sequenced material: blood. The receptors derive from a woman aged 50 to 60 with Graves' ophthalmopathy.

This clonotype showed up many times. The gene calls are TRBV12-3 or TRBV12-4 and TRBJ2-2; 9 nucleotides align to TRBD1. V shed 6 bases and J 5 bases; nucleotides not matched to a gene: 4. This CDR3 is built from 14 residues. CDR3: CASSRGQGTGELFF. In nucleotides, the CDR3 is TGTGCCAGCAGCCGCGGACAGGGGACCGGGGAGCTGTTTTTT.

The sample holds a few counts of this clonotype. The chain employs TRBV19 and TRBJ2-6; the D gene is possibly TRBD2 (5 bases). The CDR3 is made up of 14 amino acids. V was cut by 7 bases and J by 2 bases, with 9 bases left in between. Germline CDR1 reads LNHDA; CDR2 reads SQIVND (reference sequence). The CDR3 DNA follows: TGTGCCAGTAACGAGGAGGCTGGGGCCAACGTCCTGACTTTC. Translated, it gives CASNEEAGANVLTF.

The gene calls are TRBV5-1 and TRBJ2-2; D not resolved. The CDR3 has 12 amino acids. Per the germline V gene, CDR1 is SGHRS and CDR2 is YFSETQ. V shed 3 bases and J shed 3 bases, with 3 bases lying between them. CDR3 DNA sequence: TGCGCCAGCAGCTACTACACCGGGGAGCTGTTTTTT. As protein: CASSYYTGELFF.

This clonotype has more than one count but fewer than ten. V is TRBV7-8 and J is TRBJ1-2; no definite D call. Trimming pared 1 base from V and 6 bases from J, leaving 9 bases between. The length of the CDR3 is 13 residues. The germline CDR1 and CDR2 sequences are SGHVS and FQNEAQ. CDR3 coding DNA: TGTGCCAGCAGCTTAGGTGGACTCGATGGCTACACCTTC. It translates to CASSLGGLDGYTF.

This clonotype was seen repeatedly, ten times or more. The chain employs TRBV12-5 and TRBJ2-3; TRBD2 matches at 10 bases. CDR1 is LGHNT and CDR2 is FRNRAP in the germline V gene. CDR3 length: 15 residues. Losses at the gene ends were 4 bases for V and 6 bases for J; bases not matched to a gene: 7. The CDR3: CASGSSGRPLDTQYF. The CDR3 DNA reads as TGTGCTAGTGGTTCTAGCGGGAGACCCCTGGATACGCAGTATTTT.

The gene calls are TRBV29-1 and TRBJ2-7; TRBD1 matches 7 bases. Germline assignment: CDR1 SQVTM and CDR2 ANQGSEA. The CDR3 consists of 13 residues. Trimming took 4 bases from V and 6 from J; bases not matched to a gene: 9. CDR3 sequence: CSVGGRGSLEQYF. CDR3 DNA sequence: TGCAGCGTTGGGGGCAGGGGGTCCCTCGAGCAGTACTTC.

In its sample, this clonotype was seen many times. The rearrangement uses TRBV6-1 and TRBJ1-5, with a tentative D call TRBD1 (5 bases). V gave up 5 bases and J gave up 0 bases, with 8 bases separating them. CDR3 length: 14 residues. CDR1 is MNHNS, CDR2 SASEGT, per germline. The CDR3 sequence is CASSPGPSNQPQHF. The CDR3 DNA follows: TGTGCCAGCAGTCCGGGACCTAGCAATCAGCCCCAGCATTTT.

The gene calls are TRBV20-1 and TRBJ1-1; a weak D match, TRBD1 (6 bases). V lost 3 bases and J lost 5, with 10 bases in between. Germline V gene data show CDR1 as DFQATT and CDR2 as SNEGSKA (reference sequence). This CDR3 spans 12 amino acids. CDR3 protein: CSARGGATEAFF. CDR3 nucleotide sequence: TGCAGTGCTAGGGGGGGGGCTACTGAAGCTTTCTTT.

The chain employs TRBV20-1 and TRBJ2-3; TRBD2 agrees at 9 bases. The germline V gene encodes CDR1 DFQATT and CDR2 SNEGSKA (reference sequence). The CDR3 is 14 residues long. The V gene end was trimmed by 0 bases and the J gene end by 8 bases; junction bases not matched to a gene: 6. The CDR3 loop reads CSAREPMREGTQYF. DNA for the CDR3: TGCAGTGCTAGAGAGCCAATGCGGGAGGGTACGCAGTATTTT.

In this sample, this clonotype turned up many times. The chain uses TRBV20-1 and TRBJ2-1, with 9 bases fitting TRBD2. Trimming took 5 bases from V and 3 from J; bases not matched to a gene: 5. This CDR3 spans 14 amino acids. The V gene's germline CDR1 is DFQATT and CDR2 SNEGSKA (reference sequence). The CDR3 region has the DNA TGCAGTGCTGACGGACTAGCGTTCTACAATGAGCAGTTCTTC. Translated: CSADGLAFYNEQFF.

In this sample, this clonotype turned up many times. The V and J genes are TRBV2 and TRBJ1-2; D unclear. Germline V gene lookup returns CDR1 SNHLY and CDR2 FYNNEI. The CDR3 has 12 residues. Between the trimmed V and J ends, which lost 6 bases and 3 bases, there was a span of 8 bases. The CDR3 sequence: CASRDGYYGYTF. The DNA for the CDR3 is TGTGCCAGCAGAGACGGCTACTATGGCTACACCTTC.

This clonotype was seen at least ten times. The rearrangement uses TRBV12-3 or TRBV12-4 and TRBJ1-4; the D gene is possibly TRBD1 (6 bases). V lost 7 bases and J 5 bases, leaving 17 bases between the germline ends. This CDR3 has 15 residues. CDR3 sequence: CASNGPGDKNEKLFF. DNA of the CDR3: TGTGCCAGCAACGGTCCCGGGGACAAGAATGAAAAACTGTTTTTT.

This clonotype was counted a few times. This sequence joins TRBV5-6 and TRBJ2-4; 14 bases fit TRBD2. Per germline, CDR1 SGHDT and CDR2 YYEEEE. There are 16 residues in the CDR3. With V trimmed by 4 bases and J by 5 bases, 5 bases remained unmatched. CDR3 sequence reads: CASSPGLAGGQNIQYF. In DNA form, the CDR3 reads TGTGCCAGCAGCCCAGGACTAGCGGGAGGTCAAAACATTCAGTACTTC.

This clonotype came up many times. Written as DNA, the CDR3 is TGTGCCAGCAGCTTAGACACCACAAACTATGGCTACACCTTC. Amino acid sequence: CASSLDTTNYGYTF. The chain carries TRBV7-2 and TRBJ1-2, with D uncertain. The germline gives CDR1 SGHTA, CDR2 FQGNSA. The CDR3 totals 14 residues. V lost 1 base, J lost 2 bases, and 8 bases lay in between.